These 31 T cell receptor beta chains share one sample of origin, sequenced in a study of graft-versus-host responses after intestinal transplantation. Clones were sequenced by immunoSEQ multiplex PCR, and TCRdb holds only the in-frame ones, with some missing. The sample carries 50,000 or so clones, about 90% recorded once. The starting material was PBMCs, obtained roughly 120 days after intestinal transplantation. These receptors came from a human patient who received an intestinal transplant, so some T cells may come from the graft donor.

The CDR3 sequence: CASSASGTSVYNEQFF. CDR3 nucleotide sequence: TGTGCCAGCAGCGCGTCCGGGACTAGCGTCTACAATGAGCAGTTCTTC. The V and J genes are TRBV7-2 and TRBJ2-1, with TRBD2 identical over 10 bases. CDR3 length: 16 amino acids. Trimming cost V 5 bases and J 3 bases; bases outside gene matches: 7. Germline loops: CDR1 SGHTA, CDR2 FQGNSA.

V usage is TRBV2 and J usage is TRBJ1-4; D possibly corresponds to TRBD1 (6 bases). This CDR3 contains 14 residues. CDR1 is SNHLY, CDR2 FYNNEI, per germline. V gave up 3 bases and J gave up 8 bases, with 13 bases separating them. The CDR3 nucleotides read TGTGCCAGCAGTGACCAGGGGTTTGGGGAAAAACTGTTTTTT. Its translation is CASSDQGFGEKLFF.

This chain uses TRBV19 with TRBJ2-1; D call uncertain. CDR3 length: 13 amino acids. The germline V and J ends were trimmed by 8 bases and 9 bases, with 17 bases remaining between them. Germline-derived CDR1 and CDR2 are LNHDA and SQIVND (reference sequence). Here the CDR3 DNA reads TGTGCCAGTTCCCCGGGCCCCGGAAGTGAGCAGTTCTTC. This sequence encodes CASSPGPGSEQFF.

The chain employs TRBV27 and TRBJ1-2; 7 bases align to TRBD1. The junction had 6 bases not matched to a gene; V was cut back by 1 base and J by 1 base. CDR3 length equals 16 residues. From germline, CDR1 is MNHEY and CDR2 SMNVEV (reference sequence). CDR3 region: CASSLYATGNNYGYTF. CDR3 DNA sequence: TGTGCCAGCAGTTTATACGCGACAGGGAATAACTATGGCTACACCTTC.

The chain links TRBV6-5 to TRBJ1-1, with a weak D call TRBD1 (6 bases). CDR3 size: 13 residues. Germline lookup yields CDR1 MNHEY and CDR2 SVGAGI. V lost 4 bases and J lost 3, with 9 bases in between. The chain's CDR3 is CASSWGADTEAFF. The CDR3, as DNA: TGTGCCAGCAGTTGGGGGGCTGACACTGAAGCTTTCTTT.

The chain has TRBV7-9 and TRBJ1-2, with 7 nucleotides matching TRBD1. The junction had 9 bases not matched to a gene; V was cut back by 3 bases and J by 5 bases. This CDR3 comprises 15 residues. The germline V gene encodes CDR1 SEHNR and CDR2 FQNEAQ (reference sequence). The CDR3 reads CASSFEEGALYGYTF. In DNA form, the CDR3 reads TGTGCCAGCAGCTTTGAGGAGGGGGCGTTATATGGCTACACCTTC. Full variable domain (remainder filled in from reference TRBV7-9 and TRBJ1-2): DTGVSQNPRHKITKRGQNVTFRCDPISEHNRLYWYRQTLGQGPEFLTYFQNEAQLEKSRLLSDRFSAERPKGSFSTLEIQRTEQGDSAMYLCASSFEEGALYGYTFGSGTRLTVV.

The chain joins TRBV7-6 to TRBJ1-6; 9 bases fit TRBD1. There are 18 residues in the CDR3. The germline V gene encodes CDR1 SGHVS and CDR2 FNYEAQ. The V and J ends lost 3 bases and 1 base, in that order; junction bases with no gene match: 7. The CDR3 spells CASSFKLQGASYNSPLHF. In nucleotides, the CDR3 is TGTGCCAGCAGCTTCAAACTACAGGGGGCATCCTATAATTCACCCCTCCACTTT.

The chain recombines TRBV28 with TRBJ2-5, with TRBD1 matching over 10 bases. The tail of the sequence fits TRBJ2-7 better, so the J call may be wrong. From germline, CDR1 is MDHEN and CDR2 SYDVKM. The CDR3 is 14 residues long. The DNA of the CDR3 is TGTGCCAGCAGAAACAGGGGGGACAGGGGCGAGCAGTACTTC. This sequence encodes CASRNRGDRGEQYF.

The chain employs TRBV11-2 and TRBJ1-3; 9 bases are shared with TRBD1. V trimming: 0 bases; J trimming: 3 bases; junction bases outside the gene matches: 0. From germline, CDR1 is SGHAT and CDR2 FQNNGV. CDR3 length: 15 residues. Here the CDR3 DNA reads TGTGCCAGCAGCTTAGAGACAGGGGGTGGAAACACCATATATTTT. Translation: CASSLETGGGNTIYF.

This clone was counted once. V is TRBV30 and J is TRBJ2-5; 12 nucleotides line up with TRBD2. The V gene end was trimmed by 0 bases and the J gene end by 1 base; junction bases not matched to a gene: 3. Germline CDR1 GTSNPN, CDR2 SVGIG (reference sequence). The CDR3 is 16 amino acids. The CDR3 spells CAWSVLGLAGQETQYF. CDR3 nucleotide sequence: TGTGCCTGGAGTGTACTGGGACTAGCGGGCCAAGAGACCCAGTACTTC.

The chain has TRBV6-5 and TRBJ1-2, with no clear D. V gave up 7 bases and J gave up 8 bases, with 17 bases separating them. The CDR3 length is 13 residues. Germline V gene data show CDR1 as MNHEY and CDR2 as SVGAGI. This chain's CDR3 is CASMSSLGWGYTF. The CDR3 DNA reads TGTGCCAGCATGAGTAGTCTTGGGTGGGGCTACACCTTC.

This chain links TRBV4-2 with TRBJ2-2, with TRBD1 matching 8 bases. V gave up 4 bases and J gave up 6 bases; unmatched junction bases: 10. The germline CDR1 and CDR2 sequences are LGHNA and YNFKEQ. The length of the CDR3 is 16 residues. The CDR3 nucleotides read TGTGCCAGCAGCCCCCACACAGGGGGAAGGGCCGGGGAGCTGTTTTTT. It is translated as CASSPHTGGRAGELFF.

The CDR3 DNA is TGCGCCAGCAGCCAGGCGTCTCATAGCAATCAGCCCCAGCATTTT. Amino acid sequence: CASSQASHSNQPQHF. This chain joins TRBV4-1 and TRBJ1-5; D is uncertain. Germline loops: CDR1 MGHRA, CDR2 YSYEKL. The CDR3 spans 15 residues. V was pared by 3 bases and J by 0 bases, with 9 bases between.

The CDR3 is CASSLSLAGLGEQYF. CDR3 DNA: TGTGCCAGCTCACTGTCCCTAGCGGGGTTAGGCGAGCAGTACTTC. The V gene is TRBV18, the J gene TRBJ2-7, with 9 bases that match TRBD2. V was pared by 4 bases and J by 6 bases, with 10 bases of the junction left unmatched. Germline CDR1 reads KGHSH; CDR2 reads LQKENI. This CDR3 spans 15 amino acids.

In this sample, this clone turned up once. The chain recombines TRBV6-5 with TRBJ2-3; no clear D gene. Germline CDR1 and CDR2: MNHEY and SVGAGI. The CDR3 contains 14 residues. With 0 bases removed from V and 6 bases from J, the gap between germline ends came to 10 bases. CDR3 sequence reads: CASSYSSSWDTQYF. As DNA, the CDR3 is TGTGCCAGCAGTTACTCGTCTAGTTGGGATACGCAGTATTTT.

CDR3 sequence reads: CASSPAGLAVIRVQYF. CDR3 bases: TGTGCCAGCAGCCCGGCGGGCCTAGCGGTAATACGAGTGCAGTACTTC. V gene TRBV5-8 combines with J gene TRBJ2-7; the match to TRBD2 covers 7 bases. Per germline, CDR1 SGHTS and CDR2 YDEGEE. This CDR3 is 16 amino acids long. With V trimmed by 4 bases and J by 9 bases, 19 bases remained unmatched. Complete variable domain (other parts from reference TRBV5-8 and TRBJ2-7): EAGVTQSPTHLIKTRGQQATLRCSPISGHTSVYWYQQALGLGLQFLLWYDEGEERNRGNFPPRFSGRQFPNYSSELNVNALELEDSALYLCASSPAGLAVIRVQYFGPGTRLTVT.

This chain connects TRBV5-8 to TRBJ2-5, with TRBD1 as a possible D gene (6 bases). The length of the CDR3 is 16 residues. The V end lost 2 bases, the J end lost 5 bases, and 19 bases lay between the germline ends. Germline values: CDR1 SGHTS, CDR2 YDEGEE. The CDR3 nucleotides read TGTGCCAGCAGCTTCGGGACACCCTATTGGGAGGAGACCCAGTACTTC. This encodes CASSFGTPYWEETQYF.

The chain has TRBV27 and TRBJ2-7, with 7 positions matching TRBD1. V lost 6 bases and J lost 0; bases outside the gene matches: 2. Germline-derived CDR1 and CDR2 are MNHEY and SMNVEV (reference sequence). The CDR3 is 13 amino acids. The CDR3 spells CASSRDSSYEQYF. In DNA, the CDR3 is TGTGCCAGCAGCCGGGACAGCTCCTACGAGCAGTACTTC.

V is TRBV5-4 and J is TRBJ2-5, with D unclear. The ends were cut back, 1 base at V and 3 bases at J, with 1 base in the middle. The CDR3 contains 11 residues. Germline V lookup: CDR1 SGHNT, CDR2 YYREEE (reference sequence). CDR3 loop: CASSLKETQYF. CDR3 nucleotide sequence: TGTGCCAGCAGCTTGAAAGAGACCCAGTACTTC.

This chain joins TRBV28 and TRBJ1-5, with TRBD1 matching 9 bases. The germline gives CDR1 MDHEN, CDR2 SYDVKM. The CDR3 consists of 18 residues. Unmatched junction bases numbered 14, after V lost 3 bases and J lost 5 bases. Here the CDR3 DNA reads TGTGCCAGCAGTTTTAGTAGGGACAGGGTCGTTTCTTATCAGCCCCAGCATTTT. Residues: CASSFSRDRVVSYQPQHF.

The chain carries TRBV15 and TRBJ2-3, with D possibly TRBD2 on 5 matching bases. The CDR3 has 16 residues. The germline V gene encodes CDR1 LNHNV and CDR2 YYDKDF (reference sequence). The V end lost 2 bases, the J end lost 0 bases, and 12 bases lay between the germline ends. The CDR3 sequence: CATSRSGPSSTDTQYF. Here the CDR3 DNA reads TGTGCCACCAGCAGAAGCGGACCTTCTAGCACAGATACGCAGTATTTT. The whole variable domain, filled in from reference TRBV15 and TRBJ2-3, reads DAMVIQNPRYQVTQFGKPVTLSCSQTLNHNVMYWYQQKSSQAPKLLFHYYDKDFNNEADTPDNFQSRRPNTSFCFLDIRSPGLGDTAMYLCATSRSGPSSTDTQYFGPGTRLTVL.

This clone was picked up a small number of times. J is TRBJ2-7 and V is TRBV10-2; a weak D match, TRBD2 (5 bases). The CDR3 covers 16 residues. V lost 6 bases and J lost 4, with 22 bases in between. The V gene's germline CDR1 is WSHSY and CDR2 SAAADI. The CDR3 DNA follows: TGCGCCAGCAGCCACGCGCCGATGGACTTGGGATACGAGCAGTACTTC. Translation gives CASSHAPMDLGYEQYF.

This rearrangement joins TRBV28 to TRBJ1-6; unclear D gene. CDR3 size: 16 residues. Trimming stripped 4 bases from V and 9 bases from J, with 19 bases between. Per germline, CDR1 MDHEN and CDR2 SYDVKM. The CDR3 bases are TGTGCCAGCAGTTCCTCCGGGCAGTGGATCGGTTCACCCCTCCACTTT. It translates to CASSSSGQWIGSPLHF.

The chain combines TRBV2 with TRBJ1-1; no clear D gene. Per the germline V gene, CDR1 is SNHLY and CDR2 is FYNNEI. Trimming shortened V by 3 bases and J by 4 bases, and 6 bases separated the two germline ends. The CDR3 is 12 residues long. The CDR3 DNA follows: TGTGCCAGCAGTGATTTGATCACTGAAGCTTTCTTT. Its protein is CASSDLITEAFF. Full variable domain (outside the CDR3, taken from reference TRBV2 and TRBJ1-1): EPEVTQTPSHQVTQMGQEVILRCVPISNHLYFYWYRQILGQKVEFLVSFYNNEISEKSEIFDDQFSVERPDGSNFTLKIRSTKLEDSAMYFCASSDLITEAFFGQGTRLTVV.

This chain uses TRBV19 with TRBJ2-7; a weak D match, TRBD2 (5 bases). Germline CDR1 reads LNHDA; CDR2 reads SQIVND (reference sequence). The CDR3 is 15 amino acids. The V gene lost 3 bases and the J gene lost 2 bases, with 14 bases spanning the gap. The CDR3, as DNA: TGTGCCAGTAGTATCGGCGGGTCACCCGCCTACGAGCAGTACTTC. It yields the protein CASSIGGSPAYEQYF.

This chain connects TRBV5-5 to TRBJ1-3, with a tentative D call TRBD1 (5 bases). Trimming shortened V by 4 bases and J by 2 bases, and 16 bases separated the two germline ends. CDR1 and CDR2 from the germline V gene are SGHKS and YYEKEE (reference sequence). The CDR3 contains 16 residues. CDR3 in DNA: TGTGCCAGCAGCGATACGGGGACTTTCACTGGAAACACCATATATTTT. This sequence encodes CASSDTGTFTGNTIYF.

The DNA of the CDR3 is TGCGCCAGCAGCCAACCTGGACGAAGCAATCAGCCCCAGCATTTT. This translates into CASSQPGRSNQPQHF. The chain links TRBV4-1 to TRBJ1-5; unclear D gene. This CDR3 is 15 amino acids long. Germline V lookup: CDR1 MGHRA, CDR2 YSYEKL. V was pared by 2 bases and J by 1 base, with 9 bases between.

This chain connects TRBV5-5 to TRBJ1-5; D remains unclear. Germline assignment: CDR1 SGHKS and CDR2 YYEKEE (reference sequence). V lost 3 bases and J lost 2, with 15 bases in between. This CDR3 is 16 amino acids long. The CDR3 nucleotides read TGTGCCAGCAGCTACGGTCCTTCTGGGGGCAATCAGCCCCAGCATTTT. Protein sequence: CASSYGPSGGNQPQHF.

This chain uses TRBV30 with TRBJ2-3; the D call may be TRBD1 or TRBD2 (6 bases each). Trimming pared 0 bases from V and 0 bases from J, leaving 10 bases between. CDR1 and CDR2 from the germline V gene are GTSNPN and SVGIG (reference sequence). There are 15 residues in the CDR3. CDR3: CAWSVGGRSTDTQYF. CDR3 nucleotide sequence: TGTGCCTGGAGTGTAGGGGGGCGCAGCACAGATACGCAGTATTTT.

This chain uses TRBV28 with TRBJ2-7; 10 nucleotides match TRBD1. From germline, CDR1 is MDHEN and CDR2 SYDVKM. V gave up 5 bases and J gave up 7 bases; unmatched junction bases: 14. This CDR3 region has 16 residues. CDR3 sequence (DNA): TGTGCCAGCAGTGCCCTACCCGGGACAGGGGCGCGTGAGCAGTACTTC. Encoded protein: CASSALPGTGAREQYF.

This chain connects TRBV5-6 to TRBJ1-5; D possibly corresponds to TRBD1 (5 bases). Germline-derived CDR1 and CDR2 are SGHDT and YYEEEE. The CDR3 consists of 12 residues. Written as DNA, the CDR3 is TGTGGGGGCCGGCGGGGCGATCAGCCCCAGCATTTT. Protein sequence: CGGRRGDQPQHF.